The 27 T cell receptor beta chains in this list originate from one sample, sequenced in a study of blood T cell repertoires in COVID-19. Here immunoSEQ multiplex PCR was the method, and the copy in TCRdb shows in-frame clones only, minus some. There are more than 50,000 clones in the sample; approximately 91% occur only once, and less than 2% lies in the top ten. The specimen was peripheral blood. The source is a human donor in a cohort sampled during active COVID-19.

The J gene is TRBJ2-7, the V gene TRBV5-4; 7 positions agree with TRBD2. Germline loops: CDR1 SGHNT, CDR2 YYREEE (reference sequence). The junction had 10 bases not matched to a gene; V was cut back by 3 bases and J by 4 bases. The CDR3 has 15 amino acids. CDR3 sequence (DNA): TGTGCCAGCAGCTCACCGGGACTAAAAGAATACGAGCAGTACTTC. Its protein is CASSSPGLKEYEQYF.

Of note for this clone: This same CDR3 is encoded by further DNA sequences in the sample. The chain has TRBV25-1 and TRBJ2-1, with 12 bases aligning to TRBD2. CDR3 length: 16 amino acids. The V segment lost 6 bases and the J segment 3 bases; nucleotides outside the gene matches: 6. CDR1 MGHDK and CDR2 SYGVNS come from the germline V gene. CDR3 in DNA: TGTGCCAGCAGCTCCGGACTAGCGGGGTACTACAATGAGCAGTTCTTC. This gives the protein CASSSGLAGYYNEQFF.

V is TRBV5-1 and J is TRBJ1-5; D perhaps matches TRBD1 (5 bases). Germline CDR1 SGHRS, CDR2 YFSETQ. Trimming left V 0 bases short and J 0 bases short, with 10 bases between. This CDR3 has 16 amino acids. CDR3 sequence: CASSLAGGDSNQPQHF. The CDR3 nucleotides are TGCGCCAGCAGCTTGGCTGGGGGGGATAGCAATCAGCCCCAGCATTTT.

The chain links TRBV18 to TRBJ2-5, with a possible D match to TRBD2 (6 bases). V was shortened by 3 bases and J by 7 bases, with 15 bases between the two germline ends. From germline, CDR1 is KGHSH and CDR2 LQKENI. The CDR3 has 14 amino acids. CDR3 DNA: TGTGCCAGCTCACCCCCTTCAGGGACTGCGACCCAGTACTTC. This translates into CASSPPSGTATQYF.

The rearrangement uses TRBV24-1 and TRBJ2-7; 8 nucleotides match TRBD2. The CDR3 extends over 15 amino acids. Germline V lookup: CDR1 KGHDR, CDR2 SFDVKD. V lost 6 bases and J lost 0; bases outside the gene matches: 6. The CDR3 coding sequence is TGTGCCACCAGTTCCGGCGGGAGGCCCTCCTACGAGCAGTACTTC. It specifies CATSSGGRPSYEQYF.

The chain employs TRBV9 and TRBJ1-6; D remains ambiguous. The CDR3 sequence is 14 residues long. CDR1 and CDR2 (germline): SGDLS, YYNGEE. V lost 4 bases and J 8 bases, leaving 13 bases between the germline ends. The CDR3 spells CASSHGRLDSPLHF. The CDR3 DNA follows: TGTGCCAGCAGCCATGGGAGATTGGATTCACCCCTCCACTTT.

The sample holds a few counts of this clone. The rearrangement joins TRBV6-5 to TRBJ1-5; unclear D gene. CDR1 and CDR2 (germline): MNHEY, SVGAGI. There are 13 residues in the CDR3. V was pared by 6 bases and J by 7 bases, with 13 bases between. This CDR3 is CASSFRGGQPQHF. CDR3 nucleotide sequence: TGTGCCAGCAGCTTCCGGGGAGGCCAGCCCCAGCATTTT.

This chain uses TRBV6-2 or TRBV6-3 with TRBJ2-7; D is undetermined. Germline V gives CDR1 MNHEY, CDR2 SVGEGT. This CDR3 is built from 12 residues. V was pared by 4 bases and J by 12 bases, with 16 bases between. CDR3 protein: CASSSHDSALYF. CDR3 in DNA: TGTGCCAGCAGTTCCCACGACTCAGCCCTGTACTTC.

The V and J genes are TRBV2 and TRBJ1-2, with TRBD1 matching 8 bases. Germline CDR1 reads SNHLY; CDR2 reads FYNNEI. With 4 bases clipped from V and 8 bases from J, the junction kept 12 bases outside the gene matches. The CDR3 is made up of 15 amino acids. CDR3 DNA: TGTGCCAGCAGTGTGTACCCTCAGGGGGCCTACGGCTACACCTTC. Amino acid sequence: CASSVYPQGAYGYTF.

The chain links TRBV19 to TRBJ2-7; the match to TRBD2 covers 8 bases. CDR1 is LNHDA and CDR2 is SQIVND in the germline V gene (reference sequence). The CDR3 length is 15 residues. V lost 3 bases, J lost 3 bases, and 7 bases stayed unmatched. The CDR3 bases are TGTGCCAGTAGTATTAGCGGGGCGATCGGCTACGAGCAGTACTTC. Translating it yields CASSISGAIGYEQYF. Full variable domain (rest looked up from reference TRBV19 and TRBJ2-7): DGGITQSPKYLFRKEGQNVTLSCEQNLNHDAMYWYRQDPGQGLRLIYYSQIVNDFQKGDIAEGYSVSREKKESFPLTVTSAQKNPTAFYLCASSISGAIGYEQYFGPGTRLTVT.

As to this clone: One end of the junction is discordant with germline, which a read error may explain. This chain uses TRBV7-7 with TRBJ1-5, with TRBD1 identical over 7 bases. This CDR3 has 16 amino acids. The V gene's germline CDR1 is SSHAT and CDR2 FNYEAQ (reference sequence). The CDR3: CASRLGQKYSNQPQHF. The CDR3 DNA follows: TGTGCTAGCAGGCTGGGACAGAAATATAGCAATCAGCCCCAGCATTTT.

The V call is TRBV7-3, the J call TRBJ2-7; the D gene is possibly TRBD2 (5 bases). V was cut by 2 bases and J by 2 bases, with 10 bases left in between. Germline V gene data show CDR1 as SGHTA and CDR2 as FQGTGA. The CDR3 has 14 residues. In DNA form, the CDR3 reads TGTGCCAGCAGCTTAGGGAGTAGGCCCTACGAGCAGTACTTC. It specifies CASSLGSRPYEQYF.

The chain is built from TRBV7-9 and TRBJ2-5; 8 bases align to TRBD1. J gave up 0 bases and V 3 bases, and 3 bases lay outside the gene matches. CDR3 length: 15 residues. Germline CDR1 reads SEHNR; CDR2 reads FQNEAQ (reference sequence). CDR3 sequence reads: CASSLGTGYQETQYF. The CDR3 DNA is TGTGCCAGCAGCTTGGGGACAGGCTACCAAGAGACCCAGTACTTC.

The chain is built from TRBV5-1 and TRBJ2-5; D is uncertain. This CDR3 has 11 residues. Trimming took 3 bases from V and 6 from J, leaving 6 bases between them. Germline V gene lookup returns CDR1 SGHRS and CDR2 YFSETQ. DNA for the CDR3: TGCGCCAGCAGCTACTTACAGACCCAGTACTTC. Protein sequence: CASSYLQTQYF.

V and J are TRBV5-4 and TRBJ2-2; 7 bases match TRBD1. From germline, CDR1 is SGHNT and CDR2 YYREEE (reference sequence). The CDR3 contains 14 residues. Trimming cost V 9 bases and J 3 bases; bases outside gene matches: 8. CDR3 loop: CATTGLRYTGELFF. For the CDR3, the DNA is TGTGCCACGACAGGGCTTAGGTACACCGGGGAGCTGTTTTTT.

V gene TRBV7-9 combines with J gene TRBJ2-7; 8 bases match TRBD1. Germline V CDR1 and CDR2: SEHNR, FQNEAQ (reference sequence). V shed 5 bases and J 2 bases; nucleotides not matched to a gene: 5. The CDR3 is 14 amino acids. Here the CDR3 DNA reads TGTGCCAGCAGCAAACAGACAGGGGCCTACGAGCAGTACTTC. Its translation is CASSKQTGAYEQYF.

Points on this clone: In the same sample, other DNA sequences code for this CDR3. CDR3 DNA: TGTGCCAGTAGTAGGGGGACAGGGTCAGATACGCAGTATTTT. It is translated as CASSRGTGSDTQYF. V gene TRBV19 combines with J gene TRBJ2-3, with TRBD1 matching 9 bases. CDR1 is LNHDA and CDR2 is SQIVND in the germline V gene (reference sequence). The CDR3 consists of 14 residues. V shed 4 bases and J 4 bases; nucleotides not matched to a gene: 3.

The chain recombines TRBV19 with TRBJ1-3; no firm D call. V gave up 4 bases and J gave up 0 bases, with 4 bases separating them. The germline V gene has CDR1 LNHDA and CDR2 SQIVND (reference sequence). This CDR3 has 13 amino acids. CDR3 bases: TGTGCCAGTAGTACCCACTCTGGAAACACCATATATTTT. Protein: CASSTHSGNTIYF. The full variable domain, in which reference TRBV19 and TRBJ1-3 provide the parts outside the CDR3, is DGGITQSPKYLFRKEGQNVTLSCEQNLNHDAMYWYRQDPGQGLRLIYYSQIVNDFQKGDIAEGYSVSREKKESFPLTVTSAQKNPTAFYLCASSTHSGNTIYFGEGSWLTVV.

The count of this clone is one. CDR3: CAATGNTEAFF. CDR3 coding DNA: TGTGCGGCTACAGGGAACACTGAAGCTTTCTTT. The chain carries TRBV28 and TRBJ1-1; weak D call: TRBD1 (5 bases). The CDR3 covers 11 residues. CDR1 is MDHEN and CDR2 is SYDVKM in the germline V gene.

The chain is built from TRBV7-2 and TRBJ2-7; a possible D gene is TRBD1 (6 bases). CDR1 and CDR2 (germline): SGHTA, FQGNSA. The CDR3 extends over 14 amino acids. V lost 1 base to trimming and J lost 3 bases, with 10 bases between them. CDR3 region: CASSLEGGYYEQYF. CDR3 nucleotide sequence: TGTGCCAGCAGCTTAGAAGGGGGATACTACGAGCAGTACTTC.

The V call is TRBV4-1, the J call TRBJ2-5, with 7 bases matching TRBD2. The CDR3 covers 16 residues. Per the germline V gene, CDR1 is MGHRA and CDR2 is YSYEKL. Germline trimming cut 3 bases from V and 1 base from J; bases unmatched to any gene: 8. The CDR3 region has the DNA TGCGCCAGCAGCCAGCAATATAGCGGGCGCCAAGAGACCCAGTACTTC. It encodes CASSQQYSGRQETQYF.

This clone came up once. The V gene is TRBV27, the J gene TRBJ2-7; TRBD2 aligns across 11 bases. Looked up from germline, CDR1 is MNHEY and CDR2 is SMNVEV (reference sequence). V was pared by 6 bases and J by 4 bases, with 5 bases of the junction left unmatched. The CDR3 runs 14 residues. This CDR3 reads CASSPGTSGYEQYF. The CDR3 coding sequence is TGTGCCAGCAGCCCCGGGACTAGCGGATACGAGCAGTACTTC.

In nucleotides, the CDR3 is TGTGCCAGCAGTTTACACGAGGACTATGGCTACACCTTC. Its protein product is CASSLHEDYGYTF. The chain uses TRBV6-5 and TRBJ1-2, with no clear D. Germline CDR1 and CDR2: MNHEY and SVGAGI. V gave up 4 bases and J gave up 3 bases, with 9 bases separating them. The CDR3 is 13 residues long.

Notes on this clone: Additional DNA sequences in this sample encode the identical CDR3. The rearrangement links TRBV28 to TRBJ2-1; no clear D gene. V was clipped by 5 bases and J by 0 bases, with 11 bases between them. Per the germline V gene, CDR1 is MDHEN and CDR2 is SYDVKM. The CDR3 is 15 residues long. This CDR3 is CASSRSGSSYNEQFF. The CDR3 DNA follows: TGTGCCAGCAGTCGTTCTGGCAGCTCCTACAATGAGCAGTTCTTC.

This clone was recorded once. The chain is built from TRBV28 and TRBJ2-5; no clear D. In germline, CDR1 is MDHEN, CDR2 SYDVKM. This CDR3 contains 12 residues. V was pared by 3 bases and J by 5 bases, with 7 bases between. CDR3: CASSFRYETQYF. The CDR3 DNA is TGTGCCAGCAGTTTCCGGTATGAGACCCAGTACTTC.

This chain links TRBV9 with TRBJ2-2, with TRBD2 matching over 12 bases. The V gene's germline CDR1 is SGDLS and CDR2 YYNGEE. V dropped 1 base and J dropped 7; count of bases not matched to a gene: 17. The CDR3 contains 20 residues. The CDR3 is CASSVQSSATSGRSGGELFF. The CDR3 bases are TGTGCCAGCAGCGTACAGTCGTCAGCGACTAGCGGGAGATCGGGCGGGGAGCTGTTTTTT.

V is TRBV9 and J is TRBJ1-2; D is ambiguous. CDR1 and CDR2 (germline): SGDLS, YYNGEE. This CDR3 region has 13 residues. V lost 0 bases, J lost 8 bases, and 11 bases lay in between. For the CDR3, the DNA is TGTGCCAGCAGCGTAGACCACGGGTGGGGCTACACCTTC. Protein product: CASSVDHGWGYTF.